This TCR beta chain was sequenced during a study of T-cell memory formation after mild COVID-19. The CDR3 length is 13 residues. The V end was cut by 6 bases, the J end by 3 bases, with 9 bases between. The germline CDR1 and CDR2 sequences are MNHEY and SVGEGT. As for this clonotype: Its antigen remains unidentified.

Study results and caveats: Researchers found some responding clones in pre-infection memory, a sign that cross-reactive memory joined.

TCRdb called the 5' RACE reads again in MiXCR, with one record for every CDR3 protein. The table includes a few hundred thousand distinct CDR3 sequences, about 17% detected once. The sequence was obtained from a man aged 18 to 30 who had mild COVID-19 (a few samples of this study predate the infection). Cell type and time point are not known. Sequenced input: PBMCs or a T cell subset sorted from them (not recorded which). The chain uses TRBV6-2 or TRBV6-3 and TRBJ1-5; D is ambiguous. CDR3 sequence reads: CASRWTFNQPQHF. The CDR3 bases are TGTGCCAGCAGATGGACTTTCAATCAGCCCCAGCATTTT.